The 2 T cell receptor beta chains below all came from one sample that was sequenced in a study of blood T cells in healthy people across ages. Sample-barcoded 5' priming and a J-beta primer mix drove a second PCR of 7 to 11 cycles. TCRdb reanalysed the 5' RACE reads using MiXCR and keeps one entry per CDR3 protein. Here the sample spans over a million distinct CDR3 sequences, around 45% being singletons. The material sequenced was blood. Receptors were obtained from a woman aged 55-70 years in good health.

This clonotype was recorded at least ten times. The V and J genes are TRBV7-9 and TRBJ2-3, with 8 bases that match TRBD2. The CDR3 spans 13 residues. The J segment lost 4 bases and the V segment lost 11 bases, leaving 8 bases of the junction unmatched. Looked up from germline, CDR1 is SEHNR and CDR2 is FQNEAQ (reference sequence). The CDR3 DNA follows: TGTGCCCACCCGGGAGGGGTAGCAGATACGCAGTATTTT. This encodes CAHPGGVADTQYF.

This clonotype was recorded once. A clone one base away is much larger, so this may be a read error. V usage is TRBV29-1 and J usage is TRBJ2-1; D unresolved. V was pared by 4 bases and J by 8 bases, with 9 bases between. Germline lookup yields CDR1 SQVTM and CDR2 ANQGSEA. This CDR3 region has 11 residues. CDR3 in amino acids: CSVGGPDEQFF. The CDR3, as DNA: TGCAGCGTTGGAGGACCCGATGAGCAGTTCTTC.